This T cell receptor beta chain came from a study of yellow fever vaccine responses in identical twins. General study results and limits: The authors reported partly convergent, partly personalized vaccine responses in identical twins.

Details on this clonotype: Its antigen is not known.

TCRdb reprocessed the RT-PCR reads via MiXCR and lists one record per CDR3 protein. The repertoire includes roughly 14,000 distinct CDR3 sequences, approximately 84% of them detected once, and over 0.6% sits in the top ten. The CDR3 has 15 amino acids. Germline trimming cut 7 bases from V and 5 bases from J; bases unmatched to any gene: 7. In germline, CDR1 is SGHAT, CDR2 FQNNGV. Sample: T cells from blood (PBMCs), unsorted or a sorted subset (not recorded which), taken before or after yellow fever vaccination (not recorded which). The receptor was isolated from a woman aged 18-30 years who received the yellow fever vaccine. The chain links TRBV11-2 to TRBJ2-5; 13 bases are a match to TRBD2. This CDR3 is CASTFGLAGAETQYF. The DNA of the CDR3 is TGTGCCAGCACCTTCGGACTAGCGGGGGCCGAGACCCAGTACTTC.